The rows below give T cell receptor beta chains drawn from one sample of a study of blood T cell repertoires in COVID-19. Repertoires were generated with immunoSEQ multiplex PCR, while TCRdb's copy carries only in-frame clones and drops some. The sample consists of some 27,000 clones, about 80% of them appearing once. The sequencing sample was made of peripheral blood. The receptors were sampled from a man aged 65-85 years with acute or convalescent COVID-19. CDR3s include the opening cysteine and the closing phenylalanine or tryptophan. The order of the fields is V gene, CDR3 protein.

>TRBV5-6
CASSSTGVGGKLFF
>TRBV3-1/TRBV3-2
CASSRGQVNQPQHF
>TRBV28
CASISPGQTYSGANVLTF
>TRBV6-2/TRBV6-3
CASSYLGGSHTGELFF
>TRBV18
CASSPYSARTSGFDGYTF
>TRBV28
CASRYGQGYGYTF
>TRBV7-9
CASSSGLLNNEQFF
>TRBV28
CASSQQGMNTEAFF
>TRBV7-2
CASSRQHGQGSGYTF
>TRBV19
CASSIRGSRANVLTF
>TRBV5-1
CASSFGTGDRDEQFF
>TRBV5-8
CASSSGQNTEAFF
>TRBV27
CASSLVRSGRIYEQFF
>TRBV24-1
CATSDYRGTGELFF
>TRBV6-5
CASRSVGAQQFF
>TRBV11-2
CASSISSGTDTQYF
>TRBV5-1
CASSLKGFREQYF
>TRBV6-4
CASSANRDTGELFF
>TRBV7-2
CASSLGGSRSYEQYF
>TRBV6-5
CATKTSGISYEQYF
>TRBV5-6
CASSGGSRYEQYF
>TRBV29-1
CSVVRDRAEQYF